This T cell receptor beta chain was identified in a study of blood T cell repertoires in COVID-19. Across the whole study: Samples of COVID-19 (acute and convalescent) were obtained from the United States, Italy and Spain. T cells, B-cell-depleted T cells, or PBMCs supplied cDNA or gDNA.

This clone was picked up one time. Per the original methods: Nucleated cell number was recorded as an estimate derived from reference gene primer amplification. Here immunoSEQ multiplex PCR was the method, and the copy in TCRdb shows in-frame clones only, minus some. The V and J calls and clone size were taken over from that table, and D and trimming were inferred from the DNA. The sample shows around 150,000 clones, about 86% of them seen only once. The CDR3 extends over 18 amino acids. The V gene's germline CDR1 is SQVTM and CDR2 ANQGSEA. Trimming removed 1 base from V and 0 bases from J; junction bases left unmatched: 6.

The V gene is TRBV29-1, the J gene TRBJ2-1; 13 bases agree with TRBD2. The sequence came from a woman aged 55-75 years with acute or convalescent COVID-19. Sequences were obtained from peripheral blood. The CDR3 here is CSVEGTSGSPSSYNEQFF. DNA of the CDR3: TGCAGCGTTGAAGGGACTAGCGGGAGCCCCAGCTCCTACAATGAGCAGTTCTTC.